The 8 T cell receptor beta chains in this list originate from one sample, sequenced in a study of cytomegalovirus exposure and HLA in healthy donors. It was with 60 Vbeta and 13 Jbeta primers that the PCR ran. Profiled with immunoSEQ multiplex PCR; TCRdb holds only in-frame clones, not every one. The table lists 120,000 to 150,000 clones, with over 2% in the top ten. Specimen: PBMCs. Receptor source: a young woman in good health and CMV-seronegative.

The chain combines TRBV4-1 with TRBJ2-1; tentatively, D is TRBD2 (6 bases). The CDR3 consists of 17 residues. V lost 0 bases and J 0 bases, leaving 12 bases between the germline ends. Germline V gene data show CDR1 as MGHRA and CDR2 as YSYEKL. The CDR3 protein is CASSQEEGPISYNEQFF. In DNA, the CDR3 is TGCGCCAGCAGCCAAGAGGAGGGGCCAATCTCCTACAATGAGCAGTTCTTC.

Written as DNA, the CDR3 is TGCAGCGTTGGGAGGGGGCTCGCAGATACGCAGTATTTT. This gives the protein CSVGRGLADTQYF. J is TRBJ2-3 and V is TRBV29-1, with a possible D match to TRBD1 (7 bases). This CDR3 spans 13 amino acids. Germline CDR1 and CDR2: SQVTM and ANQGSEA. V was shortened by 4 bases and J by 4 bases, with 12 bases between the two germline ends.

The V and J genes are TRBV19 and TRBJ1-2, with D possibly TRBD1 on 6 matching bases. V gave up 5 bases and J gave up 0 bases, with 10 bases separating them. The CDR3 runs to 14 residues. In germline, CDR1 is LNHDA, CDR2 SQIVND (reference sequence). The CDR3 protein is CASSAQGTNYGYTF. The DNA of the CDR3 is TGTGCCAGTAGTGCACAGGGTACTAACTATGGCTACACCTTC. Looking up the rest from reference TRBV19 and TRBJ1-2 gives the full variable domain: DGGITQSPKYLFRKEGQNVTLSCEQNLNHDAMYWYRQDPGQGLRLIYYSQIVNDFQKGDIAEGYSVSREKKESFPLTVTSAQKNPTAFYLCASSAQGTNYGYTFGSGTRLTVV.

The CDR3 DNA is TGTGCCAGCAGCTTAGTCGGCAGGGATTACGAGCAGTACGTC. Amino acids: CASSLVGRDYEQYV. The genes are TRBV7-9 and TRBJ2-7; the D gene is possibly TRBD1 (5 bases). Per germline, CDR1 SEHNR and CDR2 FQNEAQ (reference sequence). The V and J ends lost 1 base and 4 bases respectively, with 11 bases between them. This CDR3 spans 14 amino acids.

V usage is TRBV25-1 and J usage is TRBJ1-2; D perhaps matches TRBD1 (5 bases). CDR1 is MGHDK, CDR2 SYGVNS, per germline. This CDR3 has 16 amino acids. V gave up 6 bases and J gave up 0 bases, with 17 bases separating them. Written as DNA, the CDR3 is TGTGCCAGCAGGCCCAGCGGGACGGGAACTAACTATGGCTACACCTTC. Encoded protein: CASRPSGTGTNYGYTF.

V usage is TRBV6-1 and J usage is TRBJ2-3; 8 bases are shared with TRBD2. This CDR3 comprises 15 residues. Germline loops: CDR1 MNHNS, CDR2 SASEGT. V was pared by 2 bases and J by 6 bases, with 7 bases of the junction left unmatched. The CDR3 spells CASSESRLAWDTQYF. DNA of the CDR3: TGTGCCAGCAGTGAATCCCGACTAGCGTGGGATACGCAGTATTTT.

The chain joins TRBV6-6 to TRBJ1-2; D is possibly TRBD1 (5 bases). Germline lookup yields CDR1 MNHNY and CDR2 SVGAGI (reference sequence). The CDR3 sequence is 16 residues long. The ends were cut back, 5 bases at V and 4 bases at J, with 20 bases in the middle. DNA of the CDR3: TGTGCCAGCAGTCGGGGGATTGAGTCTACGAGCTATGGCTACACCTTC. It specifies CASSRGIESTSYGYTF.

This chain uses TRBV5-6 with TRBJ2-1, with 7 bases fitting TRBD2. Germline values: CDR1 SGHDT, CDR2 YYEEEE. Trimming at V came to 5 bases and at J to 4 bases, leaving 15 bases not matched to a gene. The CDR3 has 17 residues. The CDR3 DNA is TGTGCCAGCAGTCTCGACTTAGGTAGCGGGCCTTACAATGAGCAGTTCTTC. It encodes CASSLDLGSGPYNEQFF.